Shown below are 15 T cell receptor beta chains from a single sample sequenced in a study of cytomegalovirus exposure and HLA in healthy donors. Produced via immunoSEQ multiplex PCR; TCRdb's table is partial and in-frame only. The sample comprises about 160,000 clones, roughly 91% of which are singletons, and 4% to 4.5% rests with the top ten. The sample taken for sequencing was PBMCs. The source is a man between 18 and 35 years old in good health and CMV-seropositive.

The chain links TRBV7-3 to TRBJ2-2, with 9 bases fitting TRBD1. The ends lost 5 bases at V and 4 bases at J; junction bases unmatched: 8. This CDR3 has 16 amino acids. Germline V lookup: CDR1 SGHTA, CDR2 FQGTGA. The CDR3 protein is CASSQTGGTGTGELFF. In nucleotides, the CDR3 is TGTGCCAGCAGCCAGACAGGGGGGACGGGCACCGGGGAGCTGTTTTTT.

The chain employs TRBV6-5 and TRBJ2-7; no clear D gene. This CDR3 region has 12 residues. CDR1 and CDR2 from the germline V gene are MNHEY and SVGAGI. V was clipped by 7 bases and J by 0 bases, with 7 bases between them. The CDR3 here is CASTGSSYEQYF. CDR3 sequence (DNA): TGTGCCAGCACCGGGTCCTCCTACGAGCAGTACTTC.

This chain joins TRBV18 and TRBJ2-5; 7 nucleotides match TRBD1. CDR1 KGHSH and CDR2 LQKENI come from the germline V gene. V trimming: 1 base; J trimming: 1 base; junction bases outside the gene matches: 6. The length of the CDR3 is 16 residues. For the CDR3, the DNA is TGTGCCAGCTCACCACGGCCGGGACAGCCCCAAGAGACCCAGTACTTC. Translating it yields CASSPRPGQPQETQYF.

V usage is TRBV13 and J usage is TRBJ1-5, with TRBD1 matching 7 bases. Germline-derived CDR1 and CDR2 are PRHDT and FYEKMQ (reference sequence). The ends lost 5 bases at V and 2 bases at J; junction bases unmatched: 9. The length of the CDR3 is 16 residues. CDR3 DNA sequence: TGTGCCAGCAGCCCCATCCGGGACAGCCGCAATCAGCCCCAGCATTTT. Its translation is CASSPIRDSRNQPQHF. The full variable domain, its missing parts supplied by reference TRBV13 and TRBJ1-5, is AAGVIQSPRHLIKEKRETATLKCYPIPRHDTVYWYQQGPGQDPQFLISFYEKMQSDKGSIPDRFSAQQFSDYHSELNMSSLELGDSALYFCASSPIRDSRNQPQHFGDGTRLSIL.

The CDR3 loop is CASSQRGGAPDTQYF. The CDR3 DNA reads as TGCGCCAGCAGCCAAAGAGGGGGGGCGCCAGATACGCAGTATTTT. V usage is TRBV4-1 and J usage is TRBJ2-3; the D gene is possibly TRBD2 (7 bases). V gave up 2 bases and J gave up 4 bases, with 13 bases separating them. CDR3 length: 15 amino acids. The germline V gene encodes CDR1 MGHRA and CDR2 YSYEKL.

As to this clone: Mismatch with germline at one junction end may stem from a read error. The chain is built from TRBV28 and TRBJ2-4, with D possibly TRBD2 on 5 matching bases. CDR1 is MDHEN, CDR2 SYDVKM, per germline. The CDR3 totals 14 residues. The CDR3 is CASSLALQFKGDDF. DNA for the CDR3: TGTGCCAGCAGTTTGGCCCTACAATTCAAGGGAGATGACTTC.

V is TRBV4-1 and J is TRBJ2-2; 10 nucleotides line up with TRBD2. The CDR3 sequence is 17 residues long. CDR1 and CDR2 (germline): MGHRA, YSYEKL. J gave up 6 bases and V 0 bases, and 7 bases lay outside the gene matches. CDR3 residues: CASSQEGLASGAGELFF. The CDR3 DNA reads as TGCGCCAGCAGCCAAGAGGGACTAGCGAGTGGGGCCGGGGAGCTGTTTTTT.

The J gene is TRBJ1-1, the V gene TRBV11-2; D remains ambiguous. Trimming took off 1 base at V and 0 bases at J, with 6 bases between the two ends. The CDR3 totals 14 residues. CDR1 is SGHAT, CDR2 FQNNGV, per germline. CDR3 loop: CASSLGSVNTEAFF. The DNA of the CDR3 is TGTGCCAGCAGCTTAGGCAGCGTGAACACTGAAGCTTTCTTT.

The CDR3 region is CASSLVARGGYEQYF. CDR3 DNA: TGCGCCAGCAGCTTGGTGGCGCGGGGTGGTTACGAGCAGTACTTC. The rearrangement uses TRBV5-1 and TRBJ2-7; D is perhaps TRBD2 (6 bases). Germline CDR1 SGHRS, CDR2 YFSETQ. This CDR3 is built from 15 residues. V was shortened by 0 bases and J by 4 bases, with 14 bases between the two germline ends.

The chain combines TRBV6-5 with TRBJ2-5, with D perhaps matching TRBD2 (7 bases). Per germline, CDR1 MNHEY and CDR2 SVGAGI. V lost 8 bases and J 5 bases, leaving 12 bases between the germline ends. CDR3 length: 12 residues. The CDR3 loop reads CASRGAGETQYF. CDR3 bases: TGTGCCAGCCGGGGGGCGGGGGAGACCCAGTACTTC.

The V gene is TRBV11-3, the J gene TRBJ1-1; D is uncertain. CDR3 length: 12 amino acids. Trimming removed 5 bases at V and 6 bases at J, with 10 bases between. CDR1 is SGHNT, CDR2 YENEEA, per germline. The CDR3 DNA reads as TGTGCCAGCAGCCCCAGCGGGGCTGAAGCTTTCTTT. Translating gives CASSPSGAEAFF.

The CDR3 loop is CASSQTGVNYNEQFF. The CDR3 DNA is TGTGCCAGCAGCCAGACAGGGGTAAACTACAATGAGCAGTTCTTC. The rearrangement links TRBV7-9 to TRBJ2-1; TRBD1 matches 8 bases. The CDR3 length is 15 residues. V was clipped by 5 bases and J by 3 bases; unmatched bases: 6. The germline V gene encodes CDR1 SEHNR and CDR2 FQNEAQ (reference sequence).

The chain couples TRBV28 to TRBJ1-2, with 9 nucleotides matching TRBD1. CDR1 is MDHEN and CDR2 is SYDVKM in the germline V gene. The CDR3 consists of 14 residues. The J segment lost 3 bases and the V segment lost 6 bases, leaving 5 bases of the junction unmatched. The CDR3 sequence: CASRRDRVDYGYTF. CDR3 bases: TGTGCCAGCAGAAGGGACAGGGTAGACTATGGCTACACCTTC.

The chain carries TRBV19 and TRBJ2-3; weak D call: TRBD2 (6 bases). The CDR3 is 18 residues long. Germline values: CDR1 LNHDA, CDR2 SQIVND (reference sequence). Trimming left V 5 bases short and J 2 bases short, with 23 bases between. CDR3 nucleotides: TGTGCCAGTAGTCTATCATCGGCACTAGCATTCGCCACAGATACGCAGTATTTT. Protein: CASSLSSALAFATDTQYF.

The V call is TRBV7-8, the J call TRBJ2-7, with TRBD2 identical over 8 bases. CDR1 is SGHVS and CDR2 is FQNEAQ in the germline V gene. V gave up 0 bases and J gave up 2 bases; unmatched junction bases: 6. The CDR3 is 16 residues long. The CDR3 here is CASSLAPREDTYEQYF. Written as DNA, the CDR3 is TGTGCCAGCAGCTTAGCGCCGCGGGAGGACACCTACGAGCAGTACTTC.